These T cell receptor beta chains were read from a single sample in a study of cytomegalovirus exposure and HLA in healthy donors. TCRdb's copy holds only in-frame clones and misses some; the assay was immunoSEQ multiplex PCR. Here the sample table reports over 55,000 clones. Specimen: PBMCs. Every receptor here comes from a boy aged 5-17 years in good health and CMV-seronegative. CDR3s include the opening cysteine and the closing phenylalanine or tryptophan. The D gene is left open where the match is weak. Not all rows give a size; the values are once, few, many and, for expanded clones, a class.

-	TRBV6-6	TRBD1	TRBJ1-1	CANSRQGKNTEAFF	TGTGCCAACAGTCGACAGGGGAAGAACACTGAAGCTTTCTTT
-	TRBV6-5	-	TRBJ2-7	CASSYAQYYEQYF	TGTGCCAGCAGTTACGCACAGTACTACGAGCAGTACTTC
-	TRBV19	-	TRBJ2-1	CASSIRGLSSYNEQFF	TGTGCCAGTAGTATAAGGGGACTTAGCTCCTACAATGAGCAGTTCTTC
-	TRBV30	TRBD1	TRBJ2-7	CAWGRQGLEQYF	TGTGCCTGGGGTAGACAGGGTCTCGAGCAGTACTTC
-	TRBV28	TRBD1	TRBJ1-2	CASSLTTGDSYGYTF	TGTGCCAGCAGTTTAACCACAGGGGACTCTTATGGCTACACCTTC
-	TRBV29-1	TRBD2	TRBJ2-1	CSVDGGLAGHEQFF	TGCAGCGTTGATGGGGGACTAGCGGGACATGAGCAGTTCTTC
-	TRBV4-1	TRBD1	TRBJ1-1	CASSLGQMNTEAFF	TGCGCCAGCAGCCTGGGACAGATGAACACTGAAGCTTTCTTT
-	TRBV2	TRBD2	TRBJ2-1	CASRSPQREMNGEQFF	TGTGCCAGCCGCAGCCCCCAGCGGGAGATGAACGGGGAGCAGTTCTTC
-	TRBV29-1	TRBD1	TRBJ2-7	CSVENNRGVTYEQYF	TGCAGCGTTGAAAATAACAGGGGGGTAACCTACGAGCAGTACTTC
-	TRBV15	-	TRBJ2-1	CATGRVKDNEQFF	TGTGCCACCGGTCGGGTTAAAGACAATGAGCAGTTCTTC
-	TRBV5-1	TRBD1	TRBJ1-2	CASSPEGSTGVYGYTF	TGCGCCAGCAGCCCGGAGGGATCGACAGGGGTCTATGGCTACACCTTC
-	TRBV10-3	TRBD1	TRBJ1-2	CAISESAGQGNYGYTF	TGTGCCATCAGTGAGTCTGCGGGACAGGGGAACTATGGCTACACCTTC
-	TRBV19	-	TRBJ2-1	CASSPMRSAYNEQFF	TGTGCCAGTAGTCCCATGCGGAGCGCCTACAATGAGCAGTTCTTC
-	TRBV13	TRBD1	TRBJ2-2	CASSWDRGNTGELFF	TGTGCCAGCAGCTGGGACAGGGGGAACACCGGGGAGCTGTTTTTT
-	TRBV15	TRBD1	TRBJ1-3	CATSKDRDPGNTIYF	TGTGCCACCAGCAAGGACAGGGACCCTGGAAACACCATATATTTT
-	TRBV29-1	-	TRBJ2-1	CSVDQQSSYNEQFF	TGCAGCGTTGACCAACAGAGCTCCTACAATGAGCAGTTCTTC
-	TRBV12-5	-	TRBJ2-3	CASGLPLRRRGIPSTDTQYF	TGTGCTAGTGGTTTGCCCCTGAGGCGACGGGGGATCCCTAGCACAGATACGCAGTATTTT
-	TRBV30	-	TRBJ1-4	CAWSDFGGKLFF	TGTGCCTGGAGTGATTTCGGCGGAAAACTGTTTTTT
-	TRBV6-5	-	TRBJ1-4	CASSYRGAPNEKLFF	TGTGCCAGCAGTTACCGGGGAGCCCCTAATGAAAAACTGTTTTTT
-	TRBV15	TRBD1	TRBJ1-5	CATSRDRGRYQPQHF	TGTGCCACCAGCCGGGACAGGGGGCGATATCAGCCCCAGCATTTT
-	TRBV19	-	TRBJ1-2	CASSTLDSPRDYGYTF	TGTGCCAGTAGTACCCTAGACAGCCCTCGGGACTATGGCTACACCTTC
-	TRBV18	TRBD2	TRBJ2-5	CASSSGLETQYF	TGTGCCAGTTCTAGCGGGTTGGAGACCCAGTACTTC
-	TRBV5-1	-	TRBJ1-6	CASSTSFTGVPRNSPLHF	TGCGCCAGCAGCACCAGTTTTACGGGGGTCCCCCGCAATTCACCCCTCCACTTT
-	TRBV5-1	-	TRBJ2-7	CASRREDRVNEQYF	TGCGCCAGCAGACGGGAGGACAGGGTGAACGAGCAGTACTTC
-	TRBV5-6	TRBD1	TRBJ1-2	CASNGQGAPGYTF	TGTGCCAGTAATGGACAGGGGGCACCTGGCTACACCTTC
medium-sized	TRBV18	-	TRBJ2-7	CASSPPGRTVYEQYF	TGTGCCAGCTCACCACCGGGTAGGACAGTCTACGAGCAGTACTTC
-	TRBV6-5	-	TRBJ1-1	CASSLGGQTNTEAFF	TGTGCCAGCAGCCTAGGTGGACAAACGAACACTGAAGCTTTCTTT
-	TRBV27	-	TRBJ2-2	CASSIPGAGELFF	TGTGCCAGCAGTATTCCAGGGGCCGGGGAGCTGTTTTTT
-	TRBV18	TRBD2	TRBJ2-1	CASSLKTRLAGLNEQFF	TGTGCCAGCTCACTGAAAACCCGACTAGCGGGACTAAATGAGCAGTTCTTC
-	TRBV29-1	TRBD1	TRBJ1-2	CSTFHPTGVKSGSYGYTF	TGCAGCACTTTCCACCCTACAGGGGTAAAAAGTGGTAGCTATGGCTACACCTTC
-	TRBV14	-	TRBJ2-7	CASSLQGPYYEQYF	TGTGCCAGCAGCCTACAGGGACCGTACTACGAGCAGTACTTC
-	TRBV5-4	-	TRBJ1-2	CASSLPGAQGYTF	TGTGCCAGCAGCTTGCCAGGGGCGCAGGGCTACACCTTC
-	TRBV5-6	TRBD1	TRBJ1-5	CASSDRGIGNQPQHF	TGTGCCAGCAGCGACAGGGGTATAGGCAATCAGCCCCAGCATTTT
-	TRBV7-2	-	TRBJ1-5	CASSLSGLSNQPQHF	TGTGCCAGCAGCTTATCAGGGCTTAGCAATCAGCCCCAGCATTTT
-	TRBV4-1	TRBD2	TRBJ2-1	CASSQAGGGSSYNEQFF	TGCGCCAGCAGCCAAGCAGGAGGCGGGAGCTCCTACAATGAGCAGTTCTTC
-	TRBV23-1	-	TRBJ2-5	CASSHPPKVGGETQYF	TGCGCCAGCAGTCATCCCCCCAAAGTAGGGGGTGAGACCCAGTACTTC
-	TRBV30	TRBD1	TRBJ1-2	CAWSVLQGEGYTF	TGTGCCTGGAGTGTATTGCAGGGGGAAGGCTACACCTTC
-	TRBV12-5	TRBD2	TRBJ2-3	CASGPLVSGGSNTQYF	TGTGCTAGTGGTCCCCTGGTTAGCGGGGGTTCCAATACGCAGTATTTT
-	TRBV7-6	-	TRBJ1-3	CASSPQASGNTIYF	TGTGCCAGCAGCCCACAGGCCTCTGGAAACACCATATATTTT